These T cell receptor beta chains were read from a single sample in a study of shared clonotypes between healthy human individuals. Sequenced by immunoSEQ multiplex PCR; TCRdb stores in-frame clones only, minus some. The table shows 2 million to 2.5 million clones, with approximately 96% occurring only once. The sequenced material came from naive CD4+ T cells sorted from blood. These receptors were taken from a man in his late teens or twenties in good health. The CDR3 runs from the conserved cysteine through the conserved F or W. D genes are given only for firm matches. Clone size, where shown, is once, few, many, or a class for clones that have expanded.

abundance: -
d_gene: -
v_gene: TRBV7-9
j_gene: TRBJ2-2
CDR3nt: TGTGCCAGCAGCAGGATACGGGCCGGGGAGCTGTTTTTT
CDR3aa: CASSRIRAGELFF

abundance: -
d_gene: TRBD2
v_gene: TRBV19
j_gene: TRBJ2-3
CDR3nt: TGTGCCAGTAGTAGGACGGGACTAGCTCTCGCCCTCACAGATACGCAGTATTTT
CDR3aa: CASSRTGLALALTDTQYF

abundance: -
d_gene: TRBD1
v_gene: TRBV5-1
j_gene: TRBJ1-1
CDR3nt: TGCGCCAGCAGCCCGACAGGGATGAACACTGAAGCTTTCTTT
CDR3aa: CASSPTGMNTEAFF

abundance: -
d_gene: -
v_gene: TRBV5-1
j_gene: TRBJ2-2
CDR3nt: TGCGCCAGCAGCTTGAAAATGGGAACCGGGGAGCTGTTTTTT
CDR3aa: CASSLKMGTGELFF

abundance: -
d_gene: -
v_gene: TRBV9
j_gene: TRBJ2-6
CDR3nt: TGTGCCAGCAGCGTAGGGGGTAGCTCTGGGGCCAACGTCCTGACTTTC
CDR3aa: CASSVGGSSGANVLTF

abundance: -
d_gene: -
v_gene: TRBV30
j_gene: TRBJ2-5
CDR3nt: TGTGCCTGGAGTGGAGCCCCACAAGAGACCCAGTACTTC
CDR3aa: CAWSGAPQETQYF

abundance: once
d_gene: TRBD2
v_gene: TRBV30
j_gene: TRBJ2-1
CDR3nt: TGTGCCTGGAGCAAGGGACTAGCTCGGAATGAGCAGTTCTTC
CDR3aa: CAWSKGLARNEQFF

abundance: -
d_gene: TRBD2
v_gene: TRBV2
j_gene: TRBJ2-5
CDR3nt: TGTGCCAGCATTCTTCTTGGCGGGGGTGAGGAGACCCAGTACTTC
CDR3aa: CASILLGGGEETQYF

abundance: once
d_gene: -
v_gene: TRBV10-3
j_gene: TRBJ2-7
CDR3nt: TGTGCCATCAGTGATGTGGGGAACGAGCAGTACTTC
CDR3aa: CAISDVGNEQYF

abundance: -
d_gene: -
v_gene: TRBV7-8
j_gene: TRBJ1-3
CDR3nt: TGTGCCAGCATCAGGGACATCCACTCTGGAAACACCATATATTTT
CDR3aa: CASIRDIHSGNTIYF

abundance: -
d_gene: TRBD2
v_gene: TRBV7-3
j_gene: TRBJ2-5
CDR3nt: TGTGCCAGCAGTTCGGGACTAGCGGGGGTTCGAGAGACCCAGTACTTC
CDR3aa: CASSSGLAGVRETQYF

abundance: -
d_gene: TRBD1
v_gene: TRBV30
j_gene: TRBJ1-6
CDR3nt: TGTGCCTGGAGTGCCCGTGACAGGGGCACAAATTCACCCCTCCACTTT
CDR3aa: CAWSARDRGTNSPLHF

abundance: -
d_gene: TRBD1
v_gene: TRBV30
j_gene: TRBJ1-6
CDR3nt: TGTGCCGCGACAGGGGAGTATAATTCACCCCTCCACTTT
CDR3aa: CAATGEYNSPLHF

abundance: once
d_gene: TRBD1
v_gene: TRBV11-3
j_gene: TRBJ1-6
CDR3nt: TGTGCCAGCAGCTGTCCGGGACAGGAGGGCTCCTATAATTCACCCCTCCACTTT
CDR3aa: CASSCPGQEGSYNSPLHF

abundance: -
d_gene: TRBD1
v_gene: TRBV27
j_gene: TRBJ2-7
CDR3nt: TGTGCCAGCAGAAGACAGGGTTCATCCTACGAGCAGTACTTC
CDR3aa: CASRRQGSSYEQYF

abundance: -
d_gene: -
v_gene: TRBV11-3
j_gene: TRBJ2-1
CDR3nt: TGTGCCAGCAGCTCTGCGGCGAGTGAGCAGTTCTTC
CDR3aa: CASSSAASEQFF

abundance: -
d_gene: TRBD2
v_gene: TRBV30
j_gene: TRBJ2-5
CDR3nt: TGTGCCTGGAGTTCGACTAGCGGGAGCCAGGAGACCCAGTACTTC
CDR3aa: CAWSSTSGSQETQYF

abundance: -
d_gene: -
v_gene: TRBV15
j_gene: TRBJ2-5
CDR3nt: TGTGCCACCAGCAGAGATACAGGGTTCGGAGAGACCCAGTACTTC
CDR3aa: CATSRDTGFGETQYF

abundance: -
d_gene: -
v_gene: TRBV19
j_gene: TRBJ1-5
CDR3nt: TGTGCCAGTAGTATAGGGGGCTTTCAGCCCCAGCATTTT
CDR3aa: CASSIGGFQPQHF

abundance: -
d_gene: -
v_gene: TRBV25-1
j_gene: TRBJ1-6
CDR3nt: TGTGCCAGCAGTCCGGGAAAAAATTCACCCCTCCACTTT
CDR3aa: CASSPGKNSPLHF

abundance: -
d_gene: TRBD2
v_gene: TRBV11-2
j_gene: TRBJ2-7
CDR3nt: TGTGCCAGCAGCTTGACTAGCGGGGCGGCGGGGGAGCAGTACTTC
CDR3aa: CASSLTSGAAGEQYF

abundance: -
d_gene: TRBD1
v_gene: TRBV10-3
j_gene: TRBJ2-5
CDR3nt: TGTGCCATCACCGGGACAGGGGGACCCAAAGAGACCCAGTACTTC
CDR3aa: CAITGTGGPKETQYF

abundance: -
d_gene: -
v_gene: TRBV30
j_gene: TRBJ2-5
CDR3nt: TGTGCCTGGACCGCAGGGGGGCAGGAGACCCAGTACTTC
CDR3aa: CAWTAGGQETQYF

abundance: -
d_gene: TRBD2
v_gene: TRBV18
j_gene: TRBJ2-5
CDR3nt: TGTGCCAGCTCACCAGGGACTAGCGGCCAAGAGACCCAGTACTTC
CDR3aa: CASSPGTSGQETQYF